This T cell receptor beta chain is drawn from a study of T cell changes during pregnancy in multiple sclerosis. Method: immunoSEQ multiplex PCR; TCRdb's copy keeps in-frame clones and lacks some. The repertoire includes tens of thousands of clones, about 90% of them detected once, and 0.47% sits in the top ten. Material: CD4+ T cells from peripheral blood mononuclear cells, obtained in the second trimester of pregnancy. The receptor comes from a female donor with multiple sclerosis, enrolled in a pregnancy study.

The CDR3, as DNA: TGTGCCAGCAGCTCCGCGAGGCAGAGTCGTAATTCACCCCTCCACTTT. It specifies CASSSARQSRNSPLHF. The chain recombines TRBV5-4 with TRBJ1-6, with no clear D. This CDR3 is built from 16 residues. Germline assignment: CDR1 SGHNT and CDR2 YYREEE (reference sequence). The V end was cut by 3 bases, the J end by 6 bases, with 16 bases between.